These T cell receptor beta chains were read from a single sample in a study of T-cell memory formation after mild COVID-19. One entry per CDR3 protein, called by TCRdb with MiXCR from the 5' RACE reads. The sample carries around 150,000 distinct CDR3 sequences, approximately 10% recorded once. Sample: PBMCs or a T cell subset sorted from them (not recorded which). The receptors here all came from a man between 18 and 29 years old who had mild COVID-19 (a few samples of this study predate the infection). Cell type and time point are not known. Both conserved end residues are part of each CDR3.

>TRBV29-1
CSVGWGVNIQYF
>TRBV20-1
CSARNYNEQFF
>TRBV4-3
CASSQDKGLAEPISSYEQYF
>TRBV7-2
CASSWKGYADTQYF
>TRBV28
CASRTTMGWADTQYF
>TRBV11-2
CASSLGGSGQDTQYF
>TRBV20-1
CSATAGLGTDTQYF
>TRBV5-1
CASSLSPKDGYTF
>TRBV10-1
CASSEEPPGRGALNEQFF
>TRBV7-2
CASSIGQGGFGGYTF
>TRBV9
CASSVGGWLNEQFF
>TRBV20-1
CSAPEGITNYGYTF
>TRBV7-2
CASSRGNGGRTDTQYF
>TRBV28
CASSGSDSLNTGELFF